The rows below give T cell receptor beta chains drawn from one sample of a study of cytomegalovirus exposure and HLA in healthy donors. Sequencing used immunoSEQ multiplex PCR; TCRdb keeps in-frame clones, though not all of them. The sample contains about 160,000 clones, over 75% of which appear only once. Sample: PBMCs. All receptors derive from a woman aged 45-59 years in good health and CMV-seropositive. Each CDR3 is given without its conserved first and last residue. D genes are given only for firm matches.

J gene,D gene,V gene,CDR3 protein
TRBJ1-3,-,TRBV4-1,ASSQGDSLGNTIY
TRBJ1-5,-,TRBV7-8,ASSRNRPRDQPQH
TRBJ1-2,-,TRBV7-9,ASSPYEGVVYGYT
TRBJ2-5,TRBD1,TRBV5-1,ASSSTGAGETQY
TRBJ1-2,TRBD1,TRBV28,ASSRPTTGTGVYGYT
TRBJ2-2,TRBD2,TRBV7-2,ASSPQRGGTGELF
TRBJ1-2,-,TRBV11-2,ASSLGGQGIHGYT
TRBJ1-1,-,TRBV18,ASSPQGAEAF
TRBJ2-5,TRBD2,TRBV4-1,ASSQEAGGYETQY
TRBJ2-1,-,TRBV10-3,AISESTGNNEQF
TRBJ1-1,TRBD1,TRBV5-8,ASSLQQGGKAF
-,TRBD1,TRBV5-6,ASSLSPRGHEQY
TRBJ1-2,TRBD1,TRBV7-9,ASSPRQGPYGYT